This TCR beta chain was sequenced during a study of cytomegalovirus exposure and HLA in healthy donors. Worth noting for this clone: Its antigen is unidentified.

General study results and limits: Later analysis associated a missense DCLRE1C variant with TCR beta V- and J-gene trimming.

Use of 60 Vbeta and 13 Jbeta primers characterized the PCR. As processed by the authors: There were about 88 million unique TCR beta chains by a later count, and approximately 11 million of them were shared. Sequencing used immunoSEQ multiplex PCR; TCRdb keeps in-frame clones, though not all of them. V and J calls plus clone size are reproduced from that table; the DNA served to infer D and trimming. The sample carries about 94,000 clones, over 65% recorded once. The CDR3 has 16 residues. The germline V gene has CDR1 LNHDA and CDR2 SQIVND (reference sequence). Trimming cost V 7 bases and J 5 bases; bases outside gene matches: 12.

Material for sequencing was PBMCs. V usage is TRBV19 and J usage is TRBJ1-4, with TRBD1 matching over 8 bases. This sequence was found in a man younger than 40 in good health and CMV-seronegative. CDR3 sequence: CASTTPGQGENEKLFF. The CDR3, as DNA: TGTGCCAGTACCACCCCAGGACAGGGAGAAAATGAAAAACTGTTTTTT.